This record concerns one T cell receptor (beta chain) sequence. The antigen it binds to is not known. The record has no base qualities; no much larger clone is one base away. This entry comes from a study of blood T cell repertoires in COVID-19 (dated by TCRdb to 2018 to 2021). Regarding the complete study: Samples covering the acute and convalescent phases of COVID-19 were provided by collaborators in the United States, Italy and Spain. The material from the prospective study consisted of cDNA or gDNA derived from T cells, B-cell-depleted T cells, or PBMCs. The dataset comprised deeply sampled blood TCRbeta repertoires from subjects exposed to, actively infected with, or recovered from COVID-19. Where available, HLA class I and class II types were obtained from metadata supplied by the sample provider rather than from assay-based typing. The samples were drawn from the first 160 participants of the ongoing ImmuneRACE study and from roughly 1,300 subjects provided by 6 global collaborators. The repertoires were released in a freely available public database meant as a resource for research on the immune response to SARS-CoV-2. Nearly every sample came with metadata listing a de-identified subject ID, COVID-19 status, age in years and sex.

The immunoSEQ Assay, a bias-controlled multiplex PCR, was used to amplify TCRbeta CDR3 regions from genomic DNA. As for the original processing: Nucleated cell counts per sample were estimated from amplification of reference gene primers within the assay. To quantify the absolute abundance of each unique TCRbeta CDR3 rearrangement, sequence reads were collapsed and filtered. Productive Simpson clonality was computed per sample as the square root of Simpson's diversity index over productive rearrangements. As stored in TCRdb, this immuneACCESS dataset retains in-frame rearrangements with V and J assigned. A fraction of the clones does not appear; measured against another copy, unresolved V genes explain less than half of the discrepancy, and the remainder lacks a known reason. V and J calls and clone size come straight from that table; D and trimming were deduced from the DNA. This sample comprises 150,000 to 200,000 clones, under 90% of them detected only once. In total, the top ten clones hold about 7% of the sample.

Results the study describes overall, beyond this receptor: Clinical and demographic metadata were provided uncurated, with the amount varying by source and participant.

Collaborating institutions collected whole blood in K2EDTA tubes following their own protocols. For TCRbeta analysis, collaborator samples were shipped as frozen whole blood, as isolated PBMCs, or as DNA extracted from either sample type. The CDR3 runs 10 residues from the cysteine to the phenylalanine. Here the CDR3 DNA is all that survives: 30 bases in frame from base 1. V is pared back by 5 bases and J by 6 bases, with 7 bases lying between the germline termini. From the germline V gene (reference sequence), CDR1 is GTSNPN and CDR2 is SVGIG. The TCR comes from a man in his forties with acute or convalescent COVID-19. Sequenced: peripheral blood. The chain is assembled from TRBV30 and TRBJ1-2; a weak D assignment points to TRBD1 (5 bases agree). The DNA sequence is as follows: TGTGCCTGGTCAGGGAATGGCTACACCTTC. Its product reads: CAWSGNGYTF.